Each of the 10 T cell receptor beta chains below was sequenced from the same sample in a study of cytomegalovirus exposure and HLA in healthy donors. PCR involved 60 Vbeta and 13 Jbeta primers. Produced via immunoSEQ multiplex PCR; TCRdb's table is partial and in-frame only. The sample data list fewer than 35,000 clones. Specimen: PBMCs. Source of these receptors: a female donor in good health and CMV-seronegative.

The CDR3 DNA reads TGTGCCAGCAGTGAAGCCTGGGGGCCTGGAAACACCATATATTTT. Its protein product is CASSEAWGPGNTIYF. The chain combines TRBV6-1 with TRBJ1-3; D is perhaps TRBD1 (6 bases). V lost 0 bases to trimming and J lost 2 bases, with 8 bases between them. Germline lookup yields CDR1 MNHNS and CDR2 SASEGT. The CDR3 loop spans 15 amino acids.

On this clone: This CDR3 is missing its conserved last phenylalanine or tryptophan, likely due to a read error. The chain joins TRBV7-9 to TRBJ1-5; D perhaps matches TRBD1 (5 bases). Trimming cost V 8 bases and J 0 bases, with 14 bases left between them. Germline CDR1 reads SEHNR; CDR2 reads FQNEAQ (reference sequence). The CDR3 consists of 15 residues. CDR3 residues: CASSTGETSNQPQHL. The CDR3 DNA reads TGTGCCAGCTCAACAGGAGAGACTAGCAATCAGCCCCAGCATTTA.

The V call is TRBV6-1, the J call TRBJ2-1, with 7 bases lining up with TRBD1. Per the germline V gene, CDR1 is MNHNS and CDR2 is SASEGT. The CDR3 consists of 15 residues. Trimming at V came to 0 bases and at J to 5 bases, leaving 4 bases not matched to a gene. This CDR3 reads CASSEAEQGNNEQFF. The CDR3 coding sequence is TGTGCCAGCAGTGAAGCAGAACAGGGGAACAATGAGCAGTTCTTC.

The chain uses TRBV7-8 and TRBJ1-5, with a weak D call TRBD1 (6 bases). V shed 5 bases and J shed 1 base, with 15 bases lying between them. The CDR3 totals 16 residues. Germline V gene lookup returns CDR1 SGHVS and CDR2 FQNEAQ. The CDR3 coding sequence is TGTGCCAGCAGCCCCTTGAGGCAGGGGAGCAATCAGCCCCAGCATTTT. Protein sequence: CASSPLRQGSNQPQHF.

The chain combines TRBV5-1 with TRBJ1-2, with 7 bases matching TRBD1. The CDR3 contains 13 residues. Germline V gene lookup returns CDR1 SGHRS and CDR2 YFSETQ. Trimming at V came to 4 bases and at J to 1 base, leaving 1 base not matched to a gene. In nucleotides, the CDR3 is TGCGCCAGCAGCGACAGGGTTAACTATGGCTACACCTTC. This encodes CASSDRVNYGYTF.

The chain has TRBV14 and TRBJ2-7, with 9 bases aligning to TRBD1. The CDR3 is made up of 13 amino acids. Germline V gene lookup returns CDR1 SGHDN and CDR2 FVKESK. J gave up 6 bases and V 6 bases, and 6 bases lay outside the gene matches. The CDR3 reads CASRLTGGSEQYF. The CDR3 DNA is TGTGCCAGCAGGTTAACAGGGGGCAGCGAGCAGTACTTC.

The chain is built from TRBV15 and TRBJ2-6, with 8 positions matching TRBD2. The CDR3 has 16 residues. Per the germline V gene, CDR1 is LNHNV and CDR2 is YYDKDF (reference sequence). With V trimmed by 4 bases and J by 0 bases, 2 bases remained unmatched. CDR3 protein: CATSKREFSGANVLTF. The CDR3 DNA follows: TGTGCCACCAGCAAGCGGGAGTTCTCTGGGGCCAACGTCCTGACTTTC.

The chain combines TRBV29-1 with TRBJ2-7; D is unclear. The germline gives CDR1 SQVTM, CDR2 ANQGSEA. The CDR3 extends over 12 amino acids. V was pared by 7 bases and J by 1 base, with 11 bases between. CDR3 region: CSARHGSYEQYF. CDR3 nucleotide sequence: TGCAGCGCTCGACATGGATCCTACGAGCAGTACTTC.

CDR3 sequence: CASSPGQILPGELFF. CDR3 DNA sequence: TGCGCCAGCAGCCCGGGACAGATATTACCGGGGGAGCTGTTTTTT. The rearrangement links TRBV5-1 to TRBJ2-2, with TRBD1 identical over 7 bases. V shed 4 bases and J 8 bases; nucleotides not matched to a gene: 11. CDR1 is SGHRS, CDR2 YFSETQ, per germline. The length of the CDR3 is 15 residues.

The chain couples TRBV18 to TRBJ1-1; D is unresolved. V lost 2 bases and J lost 8, with 9 bases in between. CDR1 is KGHSH and CDR2 is LQKENI in the germline V gene. This CDR3 comprises 12 residues. The CDR3, as DNA: TGTGCCAGCTCACCAATGGCACTAGAAGCTTTCTTT. Its protein is CASSPMALEAFF.